These 14 T cell receptor beta chains came from one sample sequenced in a study of T cell responses to AZD1222 COVID-19 vaccine. The repertoire was sequenced with immunoSEQ multiplex PCR; TCRdb's copy has only in-frame clones and lacks some. Altogether roughly 89,000 clones are present, approximately 88% being singletons, with the ten largest covering under 5%. The material was peripheral blood, obtained on day 0 of MenACWY control vaccination. These receptors all stem from an adult in good health.

The gene calls are TRBV7-7 and TRBJ2-2; D gene uncertain. V lost 2 bases to trimming and J lost 6 bases, with 10 bases between them. This CDR3 region has 14 residues. Per germline, CDR1 SSHAT and CDR2 FNYEAQ (reference sequence). CDR3: CASSLSPASGELFF. Here the CDR3 DNA reads TGTGCCAGCAGCTTATCTCCAGCCTCCGGGGAGCTGTTTTTT. Looking up the rest from reference TRBV7-7 and TRBJ2-2 gives the full variable domain: GAGVSQSPRYKVTKRGQDVTLRCDPISSHATLYWYQQALGQGPEFLTYFNYEAQPDKSGLPSDRFSAERPEGSISTLTIQRTEQRDSAMYRCASSLSPASGELFFGEGSRLTVL.

The CDR3 DNA is TGTGCCAGCAGTTATTCTGGACGGTATGGCTACACCTTC. Translation gives CASSYSGRYGYTF. J is TRBJ1-2 and V is TRBV6-5; D not resolved. Between the trimmed V and J ends, which lost 3 bases and 5 bases, there was a span of 10 bases. The CDR3 contains 13 residues. The germline V gene encodes CDR1 MNHEY and CDR2 SVGAGI.

Notes on this clone: In the same sample, other DNA sequences code for this CDR3. The chain recombines TRBV18 with TRBJ2-2; tentative D call: TRBD1 (6 bases). Trimming removed 3 bases from V and 1 base from J, with 9 bases in between. The CDR3 extends over 15 amino acids. Looked up from germline, CDR1 is KGHSH and CDR2 is LQKENI. CDR3 bases: TGTGCCAGCTCACCGCGGACAGTGAACACCGGGGAGCTGTTTTTT. This gives the protein CASSPRTVNTGELFF.

CDR3 nucleotides: TGTGCCAGCAGCAACCAGGGGGGAGCTTTCTTT. Translated: CASSNQGGAFF. The chain has TRBV6-5 and TRBJ1-1; TRBD1 matches 7 bases. V was pared by 6 bases and J by 10 bases, with 5 bases of the junction left unmatched. This CDR3 comprises 11 residues. CDR1 and CDR2 from the germline V gene are MNHEY and SVGAGI.

This clone has a handful of counts. CDR3 DNA sequence: TGCGCCAGCAGCCAAGTTTCAGGCATCTATGGCTACACCTTC. It is translated as CASSQVSGIYGYTF. The chain recombines TRBV4-3 with TRBJ1-2, with D uncertain. The CDR3 is 14 residues long. V was shortened by 1 base and J by 4 bases, with 10 bases between the two germline ends. From germline, CDR1 is LGHNA and CDR2 YSLEER.

As to this clone: A read error may account for a junction end that differs from germline. V gene TRBV5-5 combines with J gene TRBJ2-3; D not resolved. The CDR3 is 12 amino acids. From germline, CDR1 is SGHKS and CDR2 YYEKEE (reference sequence). The CDR3 sequence: CASSLEASPPRF. The CDR3 DNA reads TGTGCCAGCAGCTTGGAGGCTAGTCCACCCCGTTTT.

This clone was seen a handful of times. The rearrangement links TRBV7-2 to TRBJ2-7; 12 bases line up with TRBD1. This CDR3 is built from 15 residues. V trimming: 4 bases; J trimming: 6 bases; junction bases outside the gene matches: 7. Germline loops: CDR1 SGHTA, CDR2 FQGNSA. The CDR3 reads CASSSWGQGAGEQYF. The CDR3 DNA follows: TGTGCCAGCAGCTCCTGGGGACAGGGGGCAGGCGAGCAGTACTTC.

This clone was counted a single time. V is TRBV30 and J is TRBJ1-2; D perhaps matches TRBD1 (5 bases). Trimming stripped 2 bases from V and 7 bases from J, with 14 bases between. The CDR3 is made up of 13 amino acids. The germline V gene encodes CDR1 GTSNPN and CDR2 SVGIG (reference sequence). This chain's CDR3 is CAWSLRGGVGYTF. The CDR3 coding sequence is TGTGCCTGGAGTTTGCGAGGAGGGGTTGGCTACACCTTC.

This clone was seen only once. The rearrangement joins TRBV29-1 to TRBJ2-7; D ambiguous. Germline V gene lookup returns CDR1 SQVTM and CDR2 ANQGSEA. The CDR3 length is 13 residues. V shed 6 bases and J shed 3 bases, with 15 bases lying between them. The CDR3 reads CSVLKGPFYEQYF. The CDR3 bases are TGCAGCGTACTCAAGGGTCCTTTCTACGAGCAGTACTTC.

As DNA, the CDR3 is TGCGCCAGCAGTGAACCGGGACTCGTCCAAGAGACCCAGTACTTC. Protein: CASSEPGLVQETQYF. The genes are TRBV10-2 and TRBJ2-5; maybe TRBD2 (6 bases). Germline CDR1 WSHSY, CDR2 SAAADI. This CDR3 contains 15 residues. Trimming removed 3 bases at V and 1 base at J, with 12 bases between.

The V gene is TRBV28, the J gene TRBJ1-5, with D possibly matching TRBD1 (6 bases). The CDR3 spans 14 residues. CDR1 and CDR2 (germline): MDHEN, SYDVKM. V was cut by 1 base and J by 5 bases, with 9 bases left in between. The CDR3, as DNA: TGTGCCAGCAGTTTATCAGGGGACGATCAGCCCCAGCATTTT. This gives the protein CASSLSGDDQPQHF.

This clone was counted only a few times. V gene TRBV28 combines with J gene TRBJ1-1; the D is unclear. CDR3 length equals 13 residues. V was cut by 6 bases and J by 4 bases, with 12 bases left in between. Germline CDR1 and CDR2: MDHEN and SYDVKM. This CDR3 reads CASRILGGTEAFF. The DNA for the CDR3 is TGTGCCAGCAGGATCCTAGGCGGCACTGAAGCTTTCTTT.

The chain couples TRBV30 to TRBJ2-7, with D possibly TRBD1 on 6 matching bases. This CDR3 spans 11 amino acids. The V gene lost 3 bases and the J gene lost 7 bases, with 10 bases spanning the gap. Germline CDR1 GTSNPN, CDR2 SVGIG (reference sequence). The DNA of the CDR3 is TGTGCCTGGAGCCTAACAGGGGAGCAGTACTTC. Encoded protein: CAWSLTGEQYF.

This chain uses TRBV7-9 with TRBJ2-7; TRBD2 matches at 11 bases. With 2 bases clipped from V and 4 bases from J, the junction kept 4 bases outside the gene matches. This CDR3 is 15 amino acids long. In germline, CDR1 is SEHNR, CDR2 FQNEAQ (reference sequence). The CDR3 is CASSLSSGRFYEQYF. The DNA for the CDR3 is TGTGCCAGCAGCTTATCTAGCGGGAGGTTTTACGAGCAGTACTTC.